The following is a T cell receptor beta chain sequence with its context. Its antigen is not known. Germline V gene sequence: CDR1 MDHEN, CDR2 SYDVKM. The J segment lost 9 bases and the V segment lost 8 bases, leaving 15 bases of the junction unmatched. This CDR3 contains 16 residues. This table comes from immunoSEQ multiplex PCR, and its TCRdb copy is limited to in-frame clones, with some not included. This table has some 150,000 clones, more than 75% appearing once. This sample was included in a study of T cell responses to AZD1222 COVID-19 vaccine. Study-level results: Spike-specific TCR breadth and depth rose after two AZD1222 doses. Among the donors, most were white British and more were female, and clonal diversity was possibly underestimated.

This chain links TRBV28 with TRBJ2-1; 11 positions agree with TRBD2. Sequencing was performed on peripheral blood, taken 28 days after the second AZD1222 dose. The TCR sequence derives from an adult who received the AZD1222 COVID-19 vaccine. The CDR3 nucleotides read TGTGCCAGCCTCAATTCCTTAGCGGGAGGGTGGGGTGAGCAGTTCTTC. Encoded protein: CASLNSLAGGWGEQFF.